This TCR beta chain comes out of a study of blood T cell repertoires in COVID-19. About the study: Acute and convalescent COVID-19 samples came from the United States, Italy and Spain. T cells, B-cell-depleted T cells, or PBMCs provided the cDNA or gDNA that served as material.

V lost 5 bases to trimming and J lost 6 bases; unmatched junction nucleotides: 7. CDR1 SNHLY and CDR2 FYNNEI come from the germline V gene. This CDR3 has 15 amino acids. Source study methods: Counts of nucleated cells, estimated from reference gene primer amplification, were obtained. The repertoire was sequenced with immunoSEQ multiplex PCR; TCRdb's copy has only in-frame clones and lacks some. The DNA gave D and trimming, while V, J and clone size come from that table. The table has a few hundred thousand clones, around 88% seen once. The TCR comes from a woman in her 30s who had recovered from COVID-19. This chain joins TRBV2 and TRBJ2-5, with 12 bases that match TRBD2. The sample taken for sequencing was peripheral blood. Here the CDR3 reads CASSLRTSGGQTQYF. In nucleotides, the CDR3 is TGTGCCAGCAGTCTCCGTACTAGCGGGGGGCAGACCCAGTACTTC.